One sample yielded the 20 T cell receptor beta chains listed below, sequenced in a study of beta chain features in type 1 diabetes. These receptors have no identified antigens. Investigators reverse transcribed all isolated RNA, so they sequenced expressed TCRB transcripts. The repertoire was sequenced with immunoSEQ multiplex PCR; TCRdb's copy has only in-frame clones and lacks some. The sample records around 250,000 clones, approximately 25% being singletons. Study results and limitations: In all four CD4+ subsets, TCRB CDR3 length was significantly, moderately reduced in type 1 diabetes.

The sequenced material came from naive CD4+ T cells from blood. The receptors originated from a woman in her thirties with type 1 diabetes.

A few counts support this clone. The chain is built from TRBV7-9 and TRBJ1-3; D is uncertain. CDR3 length: 17 amino acids. From germline, CDR1 is SEHNR and CDR2 FQNEAQ (reference sequence). The V end lost 5 bases, the J end lost 0 bases, and 17 bases lay between the germline ends. CDR3 protein: CASSPPWRGDSGNTIYF. In DNA, the CDR3 is TGTGCCAGCAGCCCCCCTTGGCGGGGAGACTCTGGAAACACCATATATTTT.

The rearrangement links TRBV2 to TRBJ1-1; tentatively, D is TRBD1 (5 bases). CDR1 is SNHLY, CDR2 FYNNEI, per germline. The CDR3 has 13 residues. The V gene lost 8 bases and the J gene lost 5 bases, with 15 bases spanning the gap. CDR3 residues: CASHTQGRTEAFF. In nucleotides, the CDR3 is TGTGCCAGCCACACGCAGGGTAGGACTGAAGCTTTCTTT.

V and J are TRBV4-2 and TRBJ1-2; D call uncertain. V lost 4 bases and J lost 3, with 6 bases in between. Germline loops: CDR1 LGHNA, CDR2 YNFKEQ. The CDR3 has 12 residues. The DNA of the CDR3 is TGTGCCAGCAGCCTACGAGACTATGGCTACACCTTC. Its protein product is CASSLRDYGYTF.

V and J are TRBV18 and TRBJ2-5, with TRBD1 matching 8 bases. Germline loops: CDR1 KGHSH, CDR2 LQKENI. The CDR3 is 14 residues long. V shed 5 bases, J shed 2 bases, and the junction held 4 bases outside the gene matches. The CDR3: CASSGRQGQETQYF. CDR3 coding DNA: TGTGCCAGCTCAGGCAGACAGGGGCAAGAGACCCAGTACTTC.

The CDR3 DNA is TGTGCCAGTACCGGGACAGCCCAGAACACTGAAGCTTTCTTT. Translation: CASTGTAQNTEAFF. The V gene is TRBV19, the J gene TRBJ1-1; 7 nucleotides line up with TRBD1. CDR3 length equals 14 residues. After removal of 7 bases from V and 1 base from J, the junction contained 6 bases not matched to a gene. CDR1 is LNHDA and CDR2 is SQIVND in the germline V gene (reference sequence). Supplemented by reference TRBV19 and TRBJ1-1, the full variable domain reads DGGITQSPKYLFRKEGQNVTLSCEQNLNHDAMYWYRQDPGQGLRLIYYSQIVNDFQKGDIAEGYSVSREKKESFPLTVTSAQKNPTAFYLCASTGTAQNTEAFFGQGTRLTVV.

There are a few counts of this clone. This chain connects TRBV5-1 to TRBJ2-3; 12 nucleotides line up with TRBD2. Germline V gene lookup returns CDR1 SGHRS and CDR2 YFSETQ. With 0 bases clipped from V and 2 bases from J, the junction kept 7 bases outside the gene matches. The CDR3 consists of 18 residues. The CDR3 protein is CASSLGTSGTANTDTQYF. In DNA, the CDR3 is TGCGCCAGCAGCTTGGGGACTAGCGGGACCGCAAACACAGATACGCAGTATTTT.

For this clone: The sample contains more than one DNA sequence encoding this CDR3. The CDR3 nucleotides read TGTGCCAGCAGTGAATATTCAGATACGCAGTATTTT. Amino acids: CASSEYSDTQYF. The chain couples TRBV2 to TRBJ2-3, with unresolved D. Deletions cut 2 bases from V and 4 bases from J, with 4 bases between. Germline V gene sequence: CDR1 SNHLY, CDR2 FYNNEI. This CDR3 is built from 12 residues.

The V and J genes are TRBV7-8 and TRBJ2-6; 9 nucleotides line up with TRBD1. The CDR3 loop spans 17 amino acids. V lost 5 bases, J lost 2 bases, and 7 bases stayed unmatched. Germline CDR1 reads SGHVS; CDR2 reads FQNEAQ. The CDR3 nucleotides read TGTGCCAGCAGCCGGAGGGACAGGGCGACTGGGGCCAACGTCCTGACTTTC. This sequence encodes CASSRRDRATGANVLTF.

The chain is built from TRBV28 and TRBJ2-1; tentative D call: TRBD1 (6 bases). The CDR3 extends over 12 amino acids. Germline V gene sequence: CDR1 MDHEN, CDR2 SYDVKM. V was trimmed by 8 bases and J by 3 bases, leaving 8 bases between them. The CDR3 here is CASWDNYNEQFF. The CDR3 nucleotides read TGTGCCAGCTGGGACAACTACAATGAGCAGTTCTTC.

This clone was seen once. For the CDR3, the DNA is TGTGCCAGCAGTGAAAGGGGCCCCGATAGGAATGAGCAGTTCTTC. It translates to CASSERGPDRNEQFF. The chain employs TRBV2 and TRBJ2-1, with TRBD1 as a possible D gene (5 bases). The germline V gene has CDR1 SNHLY and CDR2 FYNNEI. V was shortened by 2 bases and J by 7 bases, with 15 bases between the two germline ends. The CDR3 sequence is 15 residues long.

This clone was detected a few times. The rearrangement joins TRBV4-1 to TRBJ2-1, with D possibly TRBD2 on 6 matching bases. The length of the CDR3 is 16 residues. From germline, CDR1 is MGHRA and CDR2 YSYEKL. V was shortened by 0 bases and J by 9 bases, with 18 bases between the two germline ends. The CDR3, as DNA: TGCGCCAGCAGCCAAGATATCGGCGGGGTTCCTAGTGAGCAGTTCTTC. Translated: CASSQDIGGVPSEQFF.

This clone was seen a few times. The CDR3 loop reads CASSGTGDQPQHF. The CDR3 DNA is TGTGCCAGCAGCGGGACAGGGGATCAGCCCCAGCATTTT. The chain has TRBV7-9 and TRBJ1-5, with TRBD1 matching over 10 bases. The CDR3 runs 13 residues. The junction had 0 bases not matched to a gene; V was cut back by 5 bases and J by 5 bases. CDR1 and CDR2 (germline): SEHNR, FQNEAQ (reference sequence). The full variable domain, rest sourced from reference TRBV7-9 and TRBJ1-5, is DTGVSQNPRHKITKRGQNVTFRCDPISEHNRLYWYRQTLGQGPEFLTYFQNEAQLEKSRLLSDRFSAERPKGSFSTLEIQRTEQGDSAMYLCASSGTGDQPQHFGDGTRLSIL.

The chain employs TRBV23-1 and TRBJ1-1; 12 bases are shared with TRBD1. TRBV23-1 is treated as an ORF (open reading frame) with a function not yet certain. Unmatched junction bases numbered 4, after V lost 7 bases and J lost 4 bases. This CDR3 has 14 amino acids. CDR3 nucleotide sequence: TGCGCCAGCACCCCGGGACAGGGGGCCACTGAAGCTTTCTTT. Protein: CASTPGQGATEAFF.

This clone appeared a few times. The chain links TRBV15 to TRBJ2-1; perhaps TRBD2 as D (5 bases). Germline assignment: CDR1 LNHNV and CDR2 YYDKDF (reference sequence). V lost 0 bases, J lost 12 bases, and 18 bases lay in between. The CDR3 is 15 residues long. CDR3 bases: TGTGCCACCAGCAGAGAAGGGTTCGGACTCCCTGGGCAGTTCTTC. Amino acid sequence: CATSREGFGLPGQFF.

The chain has TRBV30 and TRBJ2-1, with a possible D match to TRBD1 (6 bases). Trimming stripped 3 bases from V and 1 base from J, with 13 bases between. The CDR3 runs 15 residues. Germline assignment: CDR1 GTSNPN and CDR2 SVGIG (reference sequence). This CDR3 reads CAWSVEGHSYNEQFF. For the CDR3, the DNA is TGTGCCTGGAGCGTAGAGGGACATTCCTACAATGAGCAGTTCTTC.

The chain couples TRBV5-1 to TRBJ2-1; TRBD2 might be the D (7 bases). The germline CDR1 and CDR2 sequences are SGHRS and YFSETQ. This CDR3 region has 15 residues. Trimming left V 0 bases short and J 8 bases short, with 15 bases between. This CDR3 is CASSLVRGGLYEQFF. For the CDR3, the DNA is TGCGCCAGCAGCTTGGTTAGGGGGGGGCTCTATGAGCAGTTCTTC.

The J gene is TRBJ2-7, the V gene TRBV11-2; D remains ambiguous. CDR3 length equals 15 residues. Germline lookup yields CDR1 SGHAT and CDR2 FQNNGV. The V gene lost 4 bases and the J gene lost 5 bases, with 18 bases spanning the gap. This chain's CDR3 is CASSSPRRTVNEQYF. In nucleotides, the CDR3 is TGTGCCAGCAGCTCCCCGCGCCGCACCGTCAACGAGCAGTACTTC.

This clone has just a few counts. V usage is TRBV30 and J usage is TRBJ2-7, with 7 positions matching TRBD2. The CDR3 sequence is 16 residues long. Trimming took 3 bases from V and 7 from J; bases not matched to a gene: 18. Germline V gene lookup returns CDR1 GTSNPN and CDR2 SVGIG (reference sequence). CDR3 DNA: TGTGCCTGGAGCCCATTTCGATCGGCGGGAGTTAAGGAGCAGTACTTC. Translated, it gives CAWSPFRSAGVKEQYF.

This sequence joins TRBV7-9 and TRBJ1-2, with 7 bases that match TRBD1. Germline CDR1 and CDR2: SEHNR and FQNEAQ (reference sequence). The CDR3 is 16 residues long. V gave up 5 bases and J gave up 4 bases; unmatched junction bases: 13. Here the CDR3 reads CASSPQGSTGVYGYTF. The CDR3 DNA reads TGTGCCAGCAGCCCACAGGGGTCGACGGGCGTCTATGGCTACACCTTC.

This clone was seen once. The CDR3 spells CASSLERDGDTQYF. The CDR3 nucleotides read TGCGCCAGCAGCTTGGAGCGGGATGGCGATACGCAGTATTTT. The chain is built from TRBV5-1 and TRBJ2-3; 7 nucleotides align to TRBD2. The CDR3 runs 14 residues. With V trimmed by 0 bases and J by 6 bases, 4 bases remained unmatched. CDR1 is SGHRS, CDR2 YFSETQ, per germline.